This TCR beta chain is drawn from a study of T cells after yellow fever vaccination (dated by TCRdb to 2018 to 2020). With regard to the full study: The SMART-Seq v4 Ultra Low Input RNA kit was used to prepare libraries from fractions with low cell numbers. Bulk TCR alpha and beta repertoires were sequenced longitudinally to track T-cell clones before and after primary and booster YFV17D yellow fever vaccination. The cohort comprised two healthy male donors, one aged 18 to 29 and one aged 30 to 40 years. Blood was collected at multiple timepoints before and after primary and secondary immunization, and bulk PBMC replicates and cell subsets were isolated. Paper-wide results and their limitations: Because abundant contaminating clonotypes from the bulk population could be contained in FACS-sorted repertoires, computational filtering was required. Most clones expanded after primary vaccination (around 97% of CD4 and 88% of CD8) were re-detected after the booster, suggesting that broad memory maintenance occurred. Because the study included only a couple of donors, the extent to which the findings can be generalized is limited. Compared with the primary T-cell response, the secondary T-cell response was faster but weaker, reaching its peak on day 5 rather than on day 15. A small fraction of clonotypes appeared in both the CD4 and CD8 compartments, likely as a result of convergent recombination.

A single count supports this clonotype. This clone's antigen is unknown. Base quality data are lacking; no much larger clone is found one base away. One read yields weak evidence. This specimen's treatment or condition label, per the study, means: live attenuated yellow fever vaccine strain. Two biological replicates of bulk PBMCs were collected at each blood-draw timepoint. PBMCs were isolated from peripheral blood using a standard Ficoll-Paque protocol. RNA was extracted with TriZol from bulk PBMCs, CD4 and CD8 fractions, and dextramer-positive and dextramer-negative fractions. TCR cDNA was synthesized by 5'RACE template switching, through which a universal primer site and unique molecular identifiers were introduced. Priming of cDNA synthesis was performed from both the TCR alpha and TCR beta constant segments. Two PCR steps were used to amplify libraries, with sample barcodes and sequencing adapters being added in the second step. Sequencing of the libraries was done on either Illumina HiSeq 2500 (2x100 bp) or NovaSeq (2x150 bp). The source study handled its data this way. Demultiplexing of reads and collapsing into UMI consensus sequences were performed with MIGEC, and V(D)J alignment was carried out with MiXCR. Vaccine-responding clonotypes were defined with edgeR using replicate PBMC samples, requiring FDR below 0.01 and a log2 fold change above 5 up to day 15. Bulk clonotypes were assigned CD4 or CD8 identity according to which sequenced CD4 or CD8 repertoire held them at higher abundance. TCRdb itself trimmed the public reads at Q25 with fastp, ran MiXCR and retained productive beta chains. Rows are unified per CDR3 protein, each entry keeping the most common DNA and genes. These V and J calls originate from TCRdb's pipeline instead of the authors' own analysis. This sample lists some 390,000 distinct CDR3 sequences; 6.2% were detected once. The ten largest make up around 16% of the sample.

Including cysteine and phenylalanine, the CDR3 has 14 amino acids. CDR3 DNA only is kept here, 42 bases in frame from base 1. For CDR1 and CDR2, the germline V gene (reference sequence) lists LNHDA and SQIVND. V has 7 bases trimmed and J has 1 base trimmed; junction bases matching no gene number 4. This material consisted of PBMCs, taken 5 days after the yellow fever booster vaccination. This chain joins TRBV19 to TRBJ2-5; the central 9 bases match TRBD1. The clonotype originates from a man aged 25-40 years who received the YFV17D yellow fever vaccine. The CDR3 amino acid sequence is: CASKQGAVQETQYF. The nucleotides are TGTGCCAGTAAACAGGGGGCAGTCCAAGAGACCCAGTACTTC.